The clone carrying this T cell receptor (beta chain) has more than one count but fewer than ten. As yet, its antigen is unknown. The CDR3 sequence is 12 residues long. Germline loops: CDR1 GTSNPN, CDR2 SVGIG (reference sequence). Trimming removed 1 base at V and 3 bases at J, with 7 bases between. The entry originates in a study of T-cell memory formation after mild COVID-19. Study-level points and caveats: The authors did not confirm SARS-CoV-2 specificity of second-wave clones peaking day 37.

TCR alpha and TCR beta cDNA libraries with sample barcodes and UMIs came from 5'RACE using constant-segment primers. MiXCR was run by TCRdb on the 5' RACE reads, yielding one entry per CDR3 protein. Of 84,000 or so distinct CDR3 sequences detected, roughly 13% appear once; the ten largest clones hold 31%. The chain recombines TRBV30 with TRBJ2-7; D remains ambiguous. The origin of this receptor is an adult woman who had mild COVID-19 (a few samples of this study predate the infection). Cell type and time point are not known. Sequenced input: PBMCs or a T cell subset sorted from them (not recorded which). The CDR3 coding sequence is TGTGCCTGGAGTGCCGTACTCTACGAGCAGTACTTC. Its protein product is CAWSAVLYEQYF.